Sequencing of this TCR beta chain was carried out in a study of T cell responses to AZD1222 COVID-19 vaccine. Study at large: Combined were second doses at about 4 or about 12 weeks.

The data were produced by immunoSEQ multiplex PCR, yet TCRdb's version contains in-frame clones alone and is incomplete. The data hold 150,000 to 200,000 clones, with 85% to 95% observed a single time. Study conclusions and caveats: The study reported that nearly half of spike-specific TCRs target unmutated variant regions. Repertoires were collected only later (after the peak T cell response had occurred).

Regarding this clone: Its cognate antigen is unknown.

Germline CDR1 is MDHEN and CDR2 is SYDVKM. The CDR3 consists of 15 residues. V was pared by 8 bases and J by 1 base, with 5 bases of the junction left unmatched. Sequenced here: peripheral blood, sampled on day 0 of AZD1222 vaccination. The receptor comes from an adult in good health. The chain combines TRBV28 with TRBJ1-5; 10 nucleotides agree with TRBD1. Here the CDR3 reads CASRDRGRSNQPQHF. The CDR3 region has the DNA TGTGCCAGCCGGGACAGGGGCCGAAGCAATCAGCCCCAGCATTTT.